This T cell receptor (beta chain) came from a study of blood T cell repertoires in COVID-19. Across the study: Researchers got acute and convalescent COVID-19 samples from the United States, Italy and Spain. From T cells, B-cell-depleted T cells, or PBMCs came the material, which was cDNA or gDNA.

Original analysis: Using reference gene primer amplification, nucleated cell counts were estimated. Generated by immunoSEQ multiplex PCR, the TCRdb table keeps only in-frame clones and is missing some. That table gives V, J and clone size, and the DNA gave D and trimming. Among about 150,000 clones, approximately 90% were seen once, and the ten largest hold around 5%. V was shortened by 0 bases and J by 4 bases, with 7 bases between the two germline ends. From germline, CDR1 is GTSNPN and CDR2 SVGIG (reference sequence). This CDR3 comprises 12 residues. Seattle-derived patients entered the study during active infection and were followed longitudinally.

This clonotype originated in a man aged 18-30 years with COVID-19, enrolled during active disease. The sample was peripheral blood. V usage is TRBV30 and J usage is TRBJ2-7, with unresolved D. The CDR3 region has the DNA TGTGCCTGGAGTGTACCAGTTTACGAGCAGTACTTC. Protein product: CAWSVPVYEQYF.